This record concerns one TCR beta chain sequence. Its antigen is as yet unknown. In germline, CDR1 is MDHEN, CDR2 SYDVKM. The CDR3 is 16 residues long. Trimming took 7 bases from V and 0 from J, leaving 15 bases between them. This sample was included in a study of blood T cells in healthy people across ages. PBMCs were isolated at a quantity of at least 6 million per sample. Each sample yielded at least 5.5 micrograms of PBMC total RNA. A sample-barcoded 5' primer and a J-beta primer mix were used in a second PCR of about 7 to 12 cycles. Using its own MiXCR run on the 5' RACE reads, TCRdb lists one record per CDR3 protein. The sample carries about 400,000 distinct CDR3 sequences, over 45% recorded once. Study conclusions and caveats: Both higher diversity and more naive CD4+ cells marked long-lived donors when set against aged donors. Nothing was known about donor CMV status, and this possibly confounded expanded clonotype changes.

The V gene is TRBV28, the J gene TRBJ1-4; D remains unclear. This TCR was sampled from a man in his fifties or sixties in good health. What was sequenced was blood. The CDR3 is CASNHRGLATNEKLFF. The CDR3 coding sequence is TGTGCCAGCAACCATCGGGGTTTAGCAACTAATGAAAAACTGTTTTTT.